This T cell receptor (beta chain) was observed in a study of cytomegalovirus exposure and HLA in healthy donors. Notes on the study in general: Roughly even sequencing depth across donors was the assumption behind the presence/absence analyses. Highly shared sequence variants in one cluster were likely a sequencing artifact.

CDR1 and CDR2 (germline): MGHDK, SYGVNS. The CDR3 is made up of 18 amino acids. The germline V and J ends were trimmed by 2 bases and 1 base, with 18 bases remaining between them. As for this clone: Its antigen is unidentified.

The study ran its PCR with 60 Vbeta and 13 Jbeta primers. Profiling relied on immunoSEQ multiplex PCR, and the TCRdb table lists in-frame clones only, not all of them. The table records about 120,000 clones, about 78% of them present only once. The specimen sequenced was PBMCs. The TCR sequence derives from a man aged 30-40 years in good health and CMV-seronegative. V gene TRBV25-1 combines with J gene TRBJ1-5, with a weak D call TRBD1 (5 bases). The CDR3 nucleotides are TGTGCCAGCAGTGAAACCGACGGGGGGTGTCGGAGCAATCAGCCCCAGCATTTT. This sequence encodes CASSETDGGCRSNQPQHF.